The rows below give T cell receptor beta chains drawn from one sample of a study of blood T cell repertoires in COVID-19. Method: immunoSEQ multiplex PCR; TCRdb's copy keeps in-frame clones and lacks some. The sample includes about 66,000 clones, around 84% of them seen just once. Specimen: peripheral blood. The receptors originated from a man in his fifties with active COVID-19. Both conserved end residues are part of each CDR3. Fields, in order: J gene, D gene, V gene, clone size, CDR3 protein, CDR3 DNA. D genes are given only for firm matches. Expanded clones are given a class, and other clones once, few, many or no size at all.

TRBJ2-5 | TRBD2 | TRBV5-1 | . | CASSLLSGAILETQYF | TGCGCCAGCAGCTTACTCAGCGGGGCAATCTTAGAGACCCAGTACTTC
TRBJ1-1 | TRBD1 | TRBV2 | once | CASRPGQALNTEAFF | TGTGCCAGCAGGCCGGGACAGGCCTTGAACACTGAAGCTTTCTTT
TRBJ1-1 | . | TRBV5-1 | few | CASSPLTYTEAFF | TGCGCCAGCAGCCCCCTGACATACACTGAAGCTTTCTTT
TRBJ2-5 | TRBD1 | TRBV5-4 | . | CASSSERGRGETQYF | TGTGCCAGCAGCTCAGAAAGGGGGCGCGGGGAGACCCAGTACTTC
TRBJ2-3 | . | TRBV5-1 | . | CASSLGGTHGTDTQYF | TGCGCCAGCAGCCTGGGCGGGACCCATGGGACAGATACGCAGTATTTT
TRBJ2-1 | . | TRBV18 | . | CASSSSPGVSYNEQFF | TGTGCCAGCTCATCCAGCCCGGGGGTCTCCTACAATGAGCAGTTCTTC
TRBJ2-3 | . | TRBV6-5 | . | CASSYKAGTDTQYF | TGTGCCAGCAGTTACAAGGCAGGGACAGATACGCAGTATTTT
TRBJ1-1 | . | TRBV19 | . | CASSMRPPGTEAFF | TGTGCCAGTAGTATGAGACCCCCGGGAACTGAAGCTTTCTTT
TRBJ2-1 | . | TRBV29-1 | . | CSARQDPPQFF | TGCAGCGCACGACAGGATCCGCCGCAGTTCTTC
TRBJ2-2 | TRBD1 | TRBV2 | . | CASKLGTANTGELFF | TGTGCCAGCAAGTTGGGGACAGCGAACACCGGGGAGCTGTTTTTT
TRBJ2-6 | TRBD2 | TRBV11-2 | . | CASSTFGGDRSSGANVLTF | TGTGCCAGCAGCACCTTCGGGGGGGACCGCTCGTCTGGGGCCAACGTCCTGACTTTC
TRBJ2-3 | . | TRBV12-5 | . | CASGLVGTTVTDTQYF | TGTGCTAGTGGTTTGGTAGGGACAACGGTTACAGATACGCAGTATTTT
TRBJ2-3 | TRBD2 | TRBV10-1 | . | CASSEGAGGNTDTQYF | TGCGCCAGCAGTGAAGGAGCGGGGGGAAACACAGATACGCAGTATTTT
TRBJ1-1 | . | TRBV3-1/TRBV3-2 | . | CASSQDRGNTEAFF | TGTGCCAGCAGCCAAGATCGGGGGAACACTGAAGCTTTCTTT
TRBJ2-3 | . | TRBV6-5 | . | CASRAEARTDTQYF | TGTGCCAGCAGGGCCGAGGCTCGCACAGATACGCAGTATTTT